Listed below are T cell receptor beta chains from one sample, sequenced in a study of shared clonotypes between healthy human individuals. Generated by immunoSEQ multiplex PCR, the TCRdb table keeps only in-frame clones and is missing some. The profile shows roughly 2.1 million clones, under 95% of them singletons. The sample consisted of naive CD8+ T cells from PBMCs. Receptors originate from a man between 18 and 35 years old in good health. Some clones in this sample may be carry-over from other donors' samples. CDR3s include the opening cysteine and the closing phenylalanine or tryptophan. Each record gives: V gene, clone size, CDR3 length, D gene, J gene, CDR3 DNA, CDR3 protein. D genes are given only for firm matches. Some rows have no size entry. The others give once, few or many, or a class for an expanded clone.

TRBV2,.,18,.,TRBJ2-6,TGTGCCAGCAGTTGGGCCGGGACTGTGGACTCTGGGGCCAACGTCCTGACTTTC,CASSWAGTVDSGANVLTF
TRBV10-2,.,17,TRBD1,TRBJ1-5,TGCGCCAGCAGTGAGATGGCAGGGGGGGTAGGTAATCAGCCCCAGCATTTT,CASSEMAGGVGNQPQHF
TRBV4-2,.,16,TRBD1,TRBJ1-4,TGTGCCAGCAGCCAAGACCGGACAGGGAAAGGTGAAAAACTGTTTTTT,CASSQDRTGKGEKLFF
TRBV27,.,14,.,TRBJ2-7,TGTGCCAGCAGTCTTAGGGACGGGAACTACGAGCAGTACTTC,CASSLRDGNYEQYF
TRBV18,.,16,.,TRBJ2-2,TGTGCCAGCTCACCACCGAGGGGACACCCCTCGGGGGAGCTGTTTTTT,CASSPPRGHPSGELFF
TRBV15,.,17,.,TRBJ1-1,TGTGCCACCAGCGCCCGCCATTTGCGGGGGGGAGGTACTGAAGCTTTCTTT,CATSARHLRGGGTEAFF
TRBV7-9,.,14,.,TRBJ2-7,TGTGCCAGCAGCCCCCCCGCGGGCGGTAACGAGCAGTACTTC,CASSPPAGGNEQYF
TRBV4-1,.,17,.,TRBJ2-1,TGCGCCAGCAGCCAAGACCCTCAGCGGCAGTCCTACAATGAGCAGTTCTTC,CASSQDPQRQSYNEQFF
TRBV4-1,.,16,TRBD1,TRBJ2-7,TGCGCCAGCAGCCAAGAACCCGGGACAGGGAGCTACGAGCAGTACTTC,CASSQEPGTGSYEQYF
TRBV19,.,15,.,TRBJ2-1,TGTGCCAGTAGTATTCGGTTGTTCAACTACAATGAGCAGTTCTTC,CASSIRLFNYNEQFF
TRBV5-1,once,15,TRBD2,TRBJ2-1,TGCGCCAGCGTCACAGGGCTAGCGGGAGCCGGCGAGCAGTTCTTC,CASVTGLAGAGEQFF
TRBV9,few,15,TRBD2,TRBJ2-2,TGTGCCAGCAGCCTAGAGGCTAGCGGGCTCGGGGAGCTGTTTTTT,CASSLEASGLGELFF
TRBV14,.,13,TRBD1,TRBJ1-2,TGTGCCAGCAGCCAAGAGACAGGGTATGGCTACACCTTC,CASSQETGYGYTF
TRBV21-1,.,15,.,TRBJ2-1,TGTGCCAGCAGCACGTCGTGGACAGGGGGCGATGAGCAGTTCTTC,CASSTSWTGGDEQFF
TRBV10-3,.,17,TRBD2,TRBJ2-5,TGTGCCATCAGTGAGTCTCCTAGCGGGAGTTTACAAGAGACCCAGTACTTC,CAISESPSGSLQETQYF
TRBV28,.,15,.,TRBJ1-5,TGTGCCAGCAGTTTTTTTAGGGACAACAATCAGCCCCAGCATTTT,CASSFFRDNNQPQHF
TRBV28,once,13,.,TRBJ2-7,TGTGCCAGCACCCCAACTCGGGCGGCCGAGCAGTACTTC,CASTPTRAAEQYF
TRBV4-1,.,14,.,TRBJ2-7,TGCGCCAGCAGCCAGGGCCTATCGGGATACGAGCAGTACTTC,CASSQGLSGYEQYF
TRBV6-6,.,13,TRBD1,TRBJ2-7,TGTGCCACTCGACGGGACAGAGACTACGAGCAGTACTTC,CATRRDRDYEQYF
TRBV27,.,16,TRBD2,TRBJ2-7,TGTGCCAGCAGTTTAGCCGGGACTAGCGGCTTTTACGAGCAGTACTTC,CASSLAGTSGFYEQYF
TRBV6-1,.,15,.,TRBJ2-7,TGTGCCAGCAGTGTTCTTATCGGCAGGGCCCACGAGCAGTACTTC,CASSVLIGRAHEQYF
TRBV29-1,once,13,.,TRBJ2-2,TGCAGCGTTGTAGAGGGGGTCACCGGGGAGCTGTTTTTT,CSVVEGVTGELFF
TRBV27,.,11,.,TRBJ2-7,TGTGCCAGCAGGCTCCTGGGGGAGCAGTACTTC,CASRLLGEQYF
TRBV6-5,.,14,.,TRBJ1-1,TGTGCCAGCAGCCCTGGGACGGGGAACACTGAAGCTTTCTTT,CASSPGTGNTEAFF
TRBV7-9,.,16,.,TRBJ1-1,TGTGCCAGCAGCTTAGATGGTCGGACGTTGAACACTGAAGCTTTCTTT,CASSLDGRTLNTEAFF
TRBV28,once,16,.,TRBJ2-3,TGTGCCAGCAGTTTAGGTGGCGGTCCATACACAGATACGCAGTATTTT,CASSLGGGPYTDTQYF
TRBV10-3,once,15,TRBD2,TRBJ2-1,TGTGCCATCAGTGAGGGACTAGCTCCCTACAATGAGCAGTTCTTC,CAISEGLAPYNEQFF
TRBV27,.,16,.,TRBJ2-3,TGTGCCAGCAGTTTTTTACAGTTCCTCGGCACAGATACGCAGTATTTT,CASSFLQFLGTDTQYF
TRBV11-2,.,14,TRBD2,TRBJ2-7,TGTGCCAGCAGCCTAGGGAGGGCCGCGTACGAGCAGTACTTC,CASSLGRAAYEQYF